The 4 T cell receptor beta chains given below trace back to one sample, sequenced in a study of technical replicates of blood from a handful of donors (dated 2017 in TCRdb). Library method: the immunoSEQ multiplex PCR assay. TCRdb carries this immuneACCESS record with in-frame sequences only. Its versions omit some clonotypes, under half of them owing to an unresolved V gene in the studies checked, with the rest unexplained. This sample has 65,000 to 95,000 clones in its table, and about 98% of those were observed once. About 0.15% of the sample rests with the top ten. The sample taken for sequencing was T cells isolated from PBMCs. The origin of the receptors is a human donor in good health.

CDR3 sequence (DNA): TGTGCCAGCAGTTCGGGACAAGGGCTATCAGATACGCAGTATTTT. Translating gives CASSSGQGLSDTQYF. This chain joins TRBV27 and TRBJ2-3, with D tentatively TRBD1 (6 bases). The CDR3 is 15 amino acids. The V end was cut by 4 bases, the J end by 4 bases, with 15 bases between. Germline CDR1 and CDR2: MNHEY and SMNVEV (reference sequence).

The chain recombines TRBV29-1 with TRBJ2-2; 7 bases map to TRBD1. The CDR3 runs 14 residues. The V gene's germline CDR1 is SQVTM and CDR2 ANQGSEA. With V trimmed by 5 bases and J by 1 base, 4 bases remained unmatched. The CDR3 protein is CSVRRGLNTGELFF. CDR3 coding DNA: TGCAGCGTTCGAAGGGGGCTGAACACCGGGGAGCTGTTTTTT.

V gene TRBV9 combines with J gene TRBJ2-7; TRBD1 matches 9 bases. Germline V gene lookup returns CDR1 SGDLS and CDR2 YYNGEE. V was pared by 4 bases and J by 2 bases, with 7 bases of the junction left unmatched. The CDR3 contains 15 residues. The chain's CDR3 is CASSPGQGRPYEQYF. The CDR3, as DNA: TGTGCCAGCAGCCCGGGACAGGGAAGGCCCTACGAGCAGTACTTC. Full variable domain (rest looked up from reference TRBV9 and TRBJ2-7): DSGVTQTPKHLITATGQRVTLRCSPRSGDLSVYWYQQSLDQGLQFLIQYYNGEERAKGNILERFSAQQFPDLHSELNLSSLELGDSALYFCASSPGQGRPYEQYFGPGTRLTVT.

J is TRBJ1-5 and V is TRBV2, with D possibly being TRBD1 (6 bases). Germline values: CDR1 SNHLY, CDR2 FYNNEI. V dropped 8 bases and J dropped 0 bases, with 8 bases sitting between them. This CDR3 comprises 13 residues. The CDR3 loop is CASQGNSNQPQHF. In nucleotides, the CDR3 is TGTGCCAGCCAGGGGAATAGCAATCAGCCCCAGCATTTT.